Each of the 16 T cell receptor beta chains below was sequenced from the same sample in a study of CD8 T cells in ankylosing spondylitis. Via MiXCR, TCRdb re-called the 5' RACE reads, giving one row per CDR3 protein. The sample yields about 200,000 distinct CDR3 sequences, roughly 26% seen once. The sequenced material came from blood, either unsorted or a sorted T cell fraction (not recorded which). The receptors shown here come from a male donor with ankylosing spondylitis or in good health (not recorded which).

The gene calls are TRBV20-1 and TRBJ2-1, with D perhaps being TRBD1 or TRBD2 (5 bases each). This CDR3 is built from 14 residues. V dropped 6 bases and J dropped 0 bases, with 12 bases sitting between them. The germline V gene has CDR1 DFQATT and CDR2 SNEGSKA (reference sequence). Here the CDR3 reads CSAVRDDSYNEQFF. The CDR3 nucleotides read TGCAGTGCGGTCCGGGACGACTCCTACAATGAGCAGTTCTTC.

The sample holds many counts of this clonotype. V and J are TRBV5-5 and TRBJ1-6; D is possibly TRBD1 (5 bases). Deletions cut 3 bases from V and 7 bases from J, with 11 bases between. Per the germline V gene, CDR1 is SGHKS and CDR2 is YYEKEE (reference sequence). CDR3 length: 14 amino acids. As DNA, the CDR3 is TGTGCCAGCAGCTCCAGGGTCACGAATTCACCCCTCCACTTT. Its translation: CASSSRVTNSPLHF.

The genes are TRBV7-2 and TRBJ2-3, with TRBD2 identical over 13 bases. Germline lookup yields CDR1 SGHTA and CDR2 FQGNSA. CDR3 size: 17 residues. The ends lost 1 base at V and 3 bases at J; junction bases unmatched: 4. DNA for the CDR3: TGTGCCAGCAGCTTAGTGGGGACTAGCGGGAAAACAGATACGCAGTATTTT. Residues: CASSLVGTSGKTDTQYF. Filled out from reference TRBV7-2 and TRBJ2-3, the complete variable domain reads GAGVSQSPSNKVTEKGKDVELRCDPISGHTALYWYRQSLGQGLEFLIYFQGNSAPDKSGLPSDRFSAERTGGSVSTLTIQRTQQEDSAVYLCASSLVGTSGKTDTQYFGPGTRLTVL.

This clonotype has at least ten counts. This CDR3 is CSARDLLGTTYEQYF. The CDR3 nucleotides read TGCAGTGCTAGAGATCTCCTCGGGACAACCTACGAGCAGTACTTC. The chain recombines TRBV20-1 with TRBJ2-7, with D perhaps matching TRBD1 (6 bases). This CDR3 has 15 amino acids. V gave up 0 bases and J gave up 2 bases, with 14 bases separating them. Germline CDR1 DFQATT, CDR2 SNEGSKA (reference sequence).

This clonotype occurred many times. The CDR3 protein is CASSLGLSQGGTDTQYF. CDR3 nucleotides: TGTGCCAGCAGTTTGGGTCTGTCGCAGGGGGGCACAGATACGCAGTATTTT. The V gene is TRBV27, the J gene TRBJ2-3, with TRBD1 identical over 7 bases. The CDR3 spans 17 residues. Germline loops: CDR1 MNHEY, CDR2 SMNVEV (reference sequence). The trim removed 3 bases at V and 1 base at J, leaving 10 bases unmatched.

J is TRBJ2-1 and V is TRBV7-2, with D maybe TRBD2 (6 bases). Germline assignment: CDR1 SGHTA and CDR2 FQGNSA. This CDR3 is 19 amino acids long. Trimming left V 6 bases short and J 0 bases short, with 24 bases between. The CDR3 loop is CASRGAEPSGLSSYNEQFF. The CDR3 coding sequence is TGTGCCAGCAGAGGGGCCGAACCATCGGGACTGAGCTCCTACAATGAGCAGTTCTTC. The full variable domain, with the rest looked up from reference TRBV7-2 and TRBJ2-1, is GAGVSQSPSNKVTEKGKDVELRCDPISGHTALYWYRQSLGQGLEFLIYFQGNSAPDKSGLPSDRFSAERTGGSVSTLTIQRTQQEDSAVYLCASRGAEPSGLSSYNEQFFGPGTRLTVL.

The chain combines TRBV10-3 with TRBJ2-7; tentative D call: TRBD2 (5 bases). V lost 10 bases to trimming and J lost 0 bases, with 19 bases between them. The germline gives CDR1 ENHRY, CDR2 SYGVKD. This CDR3 is 15 amino acids long. This chain's CDR3 is CASTPRALSSYEQYF. CDR3 DNA sequence: TGTGCCAGCACACCGAGGGCTCTCAGCTCCTACGAGCAGTACTTC.

This clonotype was detected many times. The CDR3 sequence is CSVRGVGEQYF. The DNA of the CDR3 is TGCAGCGTCAGGGGAGTAGGGGAGCAGTACTTC. This chain uses TRBV29-1 with TRBJ2-7, with a tentative D call TRBD1 (6 bases). V was trimmed by 6 bases and J by 7 bases, leaving 13 bases between them. CDR3 size: 11 residues. CDR1 and CDR2 (germline): SQVTM, ANQGSEA.

Worth noting for this clonotype: This may be a read error: a much more frequent sequence differs by one nucleotide. No conserved phenylalanine or tryptophan ends this CDR3, so it is likely a read error. The V and J genes are TRBV6-1 and TRBJ2-1; D call uncertain. CDR1 and CDR2 from the germline V gene are MNHNS and SASEGT. CDR3 length: 12 residues. Trimming stripped 6 bases from V and 10 bases from J, with 13 bases between. The CDR3 sequence is CASSSLLREQFL. In nucleotides, the CDR3 is TGTGCCAGCAGCTCCCTCCTCAGGGAGCAGTTCTTA.

Remarks on this clonotype: One end of the junction varies from germline; a read error may be responsible. This chain joins TRBV6-1 and TRBJ2-1, with 9 nucleotides matching TRBD1. Germline assignment: CDR1 MNHNS and CDR2 SASEGT. This CDR3 is 14 amino acids long. CDR3 DNA sequence: TGTGCCAGCAGTCAGGCCGGGACAGGGAGGAGTCCGATCTTC. Translated, it gives CASSQAGTGRSPIF.

V is TRBV6-1 and J is TRBJ2-5; D possibly matches TRBD1 or TRBD2 (5 bases each). The V end was cut by 6 bases, the J end by 5 bases, with 22 bases between. This CDR3 contains 16 residues. The germline gives CDR1 MNHNS, CDR2 SASEGT. CDR3 residues: CASRPRDPAIRETQYF. CDR3 DNA: TGTGCCAGCAGACCCCGGGACCCAGCCATTCGGGAGACCCAGTACTTC.

The chain employs TRBV28 and TRBJ1-1; D is ambiguous. CDR3 length: 15 amino acids. The germline V and J ends were trimmed by 2 bases and 11 bases, with 21 bases remaining between them. CDR1 and CDR2 from the germline V gene are MDHEN and SYDVKM. Here the CDR3 reads CASSLLNGNSLGAFF. CDR3 nucleotides: TGTGCCAGCAGTTTACTAAATGGGAACAGTTTAGGGGCTTTCTTT.

This clonotype showed up many times. V is TRBV5-1 and J is TRBJ2-1; D remains unclear. V was trimmed by 0 bases and J by 4 bases, leaving 11 bases between them. CDR3 size: 15 residues. Looked up from germline, CDR1 is SGHRS and CDR2 is YFSETQ. The CDR3 region is CASSLESGPYNEQFF. CDR3 DNA sequence: TGCGCCAGCAGCTTGGAATCGGGCCCATACAATGAGCAGTTCTTC.

A remark on this clonotype: At one of its ends the junction is not consistent with the germline gene, which may arise from a read error. J is TRBJ2-1 and V is TRBV5-1, with D tentatively TRBD2 (6 bases). Germline CDR1 SGHRS, CDR2 YFSETQ. This CDR3 spans 14 amino acids. The DNA for the CDR3 is TGCGCCATCAGCTTGGAAGGTTTCGGGAGTGAGCAGTTCTTC. Protein product: CAISLEGFGSEQFF.

The CDR3 region is CSAKDAGNGSPLHF. DNA for the CDR3: TGCAGTGCCAAAGATGCAGGGAATGGTTCACCCCTCCACTTT. The chain recombines TRBV20-1 with TRBJ1-6; maybe TRBD1 (5 bases). The germline V gene encodes CDR1 DFQATT and CDR2 SNEGSKA (reference sequence). The ends were cut back, 6 bases at V and 9 bases at J, with 18 bases in the middle. This CDR3 has 14 residues.

This clonotype showed up many times. The chain couples TRBV10-3 to TRBJ1-3; D is undetermined. Looked up from germline, CDR1 is ENHRY and CDR2 is SYGVKD. Deletions cut 0 bases from V and 4 bases from J, with 4 bases between. The CDR3 runs to 13 residues. The DNA of the CDR3 is TGTGCCATCAGTGAGTCTAGAGGAAACACCATATATTTT. Protein product: CAISESRGNTIYF.